This TCR beta chain comes out of a study of blood T cell repertoires in COVID-19. The cohort comprised adults aged roughly 18 to 95 years residing in about two dozen US areas. Among Cohort 3 donors, those recovered had two negative PCRs, clearance, or symptom resolution. The germline V gene encodes CDR1 LNHDA and CDR2 SQIVND (reference sequence). The CDR3 is made up of 15 amino acids. The J segment lost 2 bases and the V segment lost 6 bases, leaving 9 bases of the junction unmatched. The authors' processing: How many nucleated cells were present was estimated from reference gene primer amplification. The table came from immunoSEQ multiplex PCR; TCRdb's copy has only in-frame clones and leaves some out. That table is the source of V, J and clone size, and D and trimming were worked out from the DNA. This sample has 270,000 or so clones; 84% occur once, and the top ten carry around 3.6%.

The clonotype originates from a man aged 50-59 years who had recovered from COVID-19. The sequencing input was PBMCs or T cells enriched from blood (not recorded which). This sequence joins TRBV19 and TRBJ2-5; 7 positions match TRBD2. As DNA, the CDR3 is TGTGCCAGTAGCGGGGACTATCGAGGGCAAGAGACCCAGTACTTC. This translates into CASSGDYRGQETQYF. The full variable domain, its missing parts supplied by reference TRBV19 and TRBJ2-5, is DGGITQSPKYLFRKEGQNVTLSCEQNLNHDAMYWYRQDPGQGLRLIYYSQIVNDFQKGDIAEGYSVSREKKESFPLTVTSAQKNPTAFYLCASSGDYRGQETQYFGPGTRLLVL.